The 8 T cell receptor beta chains below come from one sample, sequenced in a study of blood T cells in healthy people across ages. Next came a second PCR, run for about 7 to 12 cycles, which used a sample-barcoded 5' primer along with a J-beta primer mix. One entry per CDR3 protein results from TCRdb running MiXCR on the 5' RACE reads. The table lists over a million distinct CDR3 sequences, 59% of them singletons. Sequenced input: blood. The receptor set was obtained from a man younger than 35 in good health.

This clonotype was counted once. A junction end diverges from the germline sequence, so it may reflect a read error. The chain is built from TRBV29-1 and TRBJ2-4, with no clear D. There are 13 residues in the CDR3. Germline loops: CDR1 SQVTM, CDR2 ANQGSEA. CDR3 sequence (DNA): TGCAGCGTGAAATTGAGAGCCAAAAACATTCCGTACTTC. This translates into CSVKLRAKNIPYF.

In its sample, this clonotype was seen a few times. The chain links TRBV12-3 or TRBV12-4 to TRBJ2-2; unclear D gene. The CDR3 totals 12 residues. V shed 3 bases and J shed 8 bases, with 7 bases lying between them. CDR3 nucleotides: TGTGCCAGCAGTTTTTCTTCTGGGGAGCTGTTTTTT. Translation: CASSFSSGELFF.

The chain couples TRBV6-6 to TRBJ1-2; D not certain. Deletions cut 3 bases from V and 8 bases from J, with 16 bases between. The CDR3 length is 14 residues. Germline CDR1 reads MNHNY; CDR2 reads SVGAGI (reference sequence). The CDR3 nucleotides read TGTGCCAGCAGTTATGAACATGGGCGGGAGGGCTACACCTTC. As protein: CASSYEHGREGYTF.

The J gene is TRBJ2-2, the V gene TRBV30; possible D gene TRBD2, 5 bases. V was trimmed by 1 base and J by 5 bases, leaving 14 bases between them. This CDR3 contains 15 residues. CDR1 is GTSNPN and CDR2 is SVGIG in the germline V gene (reference sequence). In nucleotides, the CDR3 is TGTGCCTGGAGTGGGCTAGGAGGTGGGACCGGGGAGCTGTTTTTT. It yields the protein CAWSGLGGGTGELFF.

V gene TRBV12-3 or TRBV12-4 combines with J gene TRBJ2-1, with a tentative D call TRBD2 (7 bases). The CDR3 length is 18 residues. V was pared by 5 bases and J by 2 bases, with 22 bases between. The CDR3 DNA reads TGTGCCAGCAGTCTTAGAGGGGCGGGGGCGGTTGCCTACAATGAGCAGTTCTTC. Translation: CASSLRGAGAVAYNEQFF.

A remark on this clonotype: A much bigger clone sits one base away, suggesting this may be a read error. The V and J genes are TRBV11-2 and TRBJ2-7, with TRBD1 identical over 10 bases. This CDR3 is built from 14 residues. V lost 4 bases and J lost 5; bases outside the gene matches: 5. Germline V gene data show CDR1 as SGHAT and CDR2 as FQNNGV. DNA for the CDR3: TGTGCCAGCAGCTCCGGGACAGGGGCCCACGAGCAGTACTTC. It is translated as CASSSGTGAHEQYF.

The rearrangement uses TRBV5-5 and TRBJ2-7; 9 bases match TRBD2. This CDR3 has 16 residues. The ends lost 1 base at V and 0 bases at J; junction bases unmatched: 5. Germline V gene data show CDR1 as SGHKS and CDR2 as YYEKEE (reference sequence). The DNA for the CDR3 is TGTGCCAGCAGCTTGTATGGCGGGAGGGCCTCCTACGAGCAGTACTTC. It specifies CASSLYGGRASYEQYF. Complete variable domain (other parts from reference TRBV5-5 and TRBJ2-7): DAGVTQSPTHLIKTRGQQVTLRCSPISGHKSVSWYQQVLGQGPQFIFQYYEKEERGRGNFPDRFSARQFPNYSSELNVNALLLGDSALYLCASSLYGGRASYEQYFGPGTRLTVT.

This chain connects TRBV5-5 to TRBJ1-4; D ambiguous. Germline-derived CDR1 and CDR2 are SGHKS and YYEKEE (reference sequence). The CDR3 runs to 15 residues. The V end was cut by 1 base, the J end by 6 bases, with 13 bases between. CDR3 residues: CASSLIGRFDEKLFF. Here the CDR3 DNA reads TGTGCCAGCAGCTTGATCGGGAGGTTTGATGAAAAACTGTTTTTT.